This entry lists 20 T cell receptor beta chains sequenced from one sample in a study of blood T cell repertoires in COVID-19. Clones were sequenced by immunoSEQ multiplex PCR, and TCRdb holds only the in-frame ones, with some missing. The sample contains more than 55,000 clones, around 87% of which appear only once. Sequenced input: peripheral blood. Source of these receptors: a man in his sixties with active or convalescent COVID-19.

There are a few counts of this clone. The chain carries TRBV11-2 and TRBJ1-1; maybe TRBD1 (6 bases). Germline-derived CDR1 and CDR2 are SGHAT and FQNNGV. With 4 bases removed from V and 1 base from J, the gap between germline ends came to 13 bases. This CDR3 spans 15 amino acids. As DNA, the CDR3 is TGTGCCAGCAGCTCCCCTAGAGGGGGGAACACTGAAGCTTTCTTT. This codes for CASSSPRGGNTEAFF.

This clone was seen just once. The CDR3 reads CASSLSSWWGQEEEQFF. CDR3 nucleotides: TGTGCCAGCAGCCTATCATCCTGGTGGGGGCAAGAAGAAGAGCAGTTCTTC. The chain combines TRBV7-8 with TRBJ2-1; weak D call: TRBD1 (6 bases). The CDR3 runs to 17 residues. The V and J ends lost 5 bases and 10 bases respectively, with 27 bases between them. CDR1 is SGHVS, CDR2 FQNEAQ, per germline. Using reference TRBV7-8 and TRBJ2-1 for the parts outside the CDR3, the full variable domain is GAGVSQSPRYKVAKRGQDVALRCDPISGHVSLFWYQQALGQGPEFLTYFQNEAQLDKSGLPSDRFFAERPEGSVSTLKIQRTQQEDSAVYLCASSLSSWWGQEEEQFFGPGTRLTVL.

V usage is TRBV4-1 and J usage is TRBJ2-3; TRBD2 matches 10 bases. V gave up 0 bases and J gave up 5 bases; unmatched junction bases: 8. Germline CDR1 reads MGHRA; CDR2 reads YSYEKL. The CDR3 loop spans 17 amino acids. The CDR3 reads CASSQDPPGLAQDTQYF. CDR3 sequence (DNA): TGCGCCAGCAGCCAAGATCCCCCGGGACTAGCGCAAGATACGCAGTATTTT.

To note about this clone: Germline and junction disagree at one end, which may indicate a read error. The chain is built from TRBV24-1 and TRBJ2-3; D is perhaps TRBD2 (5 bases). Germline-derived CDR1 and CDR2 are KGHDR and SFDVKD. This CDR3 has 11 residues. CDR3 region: CATSDLRDLAF. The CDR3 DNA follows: TGTGCCACCAGTGATTTGCGGGATCTGGCTTTT.

Written as DNA, the CDR3 is TGTGCCAGTCGAACCCCCGGGACTAATCAGCCCCAGCATTTT. This encodes CASRTPGTNQPQHF. The chain has TRBV19 and TRBJ1-5; tentatively, D is TRBD1 (5 bases). Trimming removed 8 bases at V and 4 bases at J, with 15 bases between. The CDR3 is 14 amino acids. Germline V gene sequence: CDR1 LNHDA, CDR2 SQIVND (reference sequence).

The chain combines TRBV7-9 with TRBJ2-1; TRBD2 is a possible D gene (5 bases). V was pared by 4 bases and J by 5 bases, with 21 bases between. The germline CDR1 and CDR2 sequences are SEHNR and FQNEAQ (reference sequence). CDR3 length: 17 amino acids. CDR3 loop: CASSSLGLAEWDNEQFF. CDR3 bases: TGTGCCAGCAGCTCACTCGGACTGGCTGAGTGGGACAATGAGCAGTTCTTC.

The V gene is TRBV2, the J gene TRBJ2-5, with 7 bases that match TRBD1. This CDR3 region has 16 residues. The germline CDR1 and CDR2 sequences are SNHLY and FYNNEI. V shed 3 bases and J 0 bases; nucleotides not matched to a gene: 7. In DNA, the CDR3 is TGTGCCAGCAGTGACCGCGACAGGGAACACCAAGAGACCCAGTACTTC. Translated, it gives CASSDRDREHQETQYF.

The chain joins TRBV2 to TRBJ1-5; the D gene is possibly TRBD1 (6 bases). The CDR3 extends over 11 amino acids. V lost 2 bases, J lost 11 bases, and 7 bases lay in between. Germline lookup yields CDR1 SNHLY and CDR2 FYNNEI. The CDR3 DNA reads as TGTGCCAGCAGTGAACAGGGGTCCCAGCATTTT. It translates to CASSEQGSQHF. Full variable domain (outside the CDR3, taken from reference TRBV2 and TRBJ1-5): EPEVTQTPSHQVTQMGQEVILRCVPISNHLYFYWYRQILGQKVEFLVSFYNNEISEKSEIFDDQFSVERPDGSNFTLKIRSTKLEDSAMYFCASSEQGSQHFGDGTRLSIL.

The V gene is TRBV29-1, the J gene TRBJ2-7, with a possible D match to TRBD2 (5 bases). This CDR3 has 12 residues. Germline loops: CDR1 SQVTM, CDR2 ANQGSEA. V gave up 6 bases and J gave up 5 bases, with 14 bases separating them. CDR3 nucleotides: TGCAGCGTCTCCCTTCTGAGGGACGAGCAGTACTTC. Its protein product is CSVSLLRDEQYF.

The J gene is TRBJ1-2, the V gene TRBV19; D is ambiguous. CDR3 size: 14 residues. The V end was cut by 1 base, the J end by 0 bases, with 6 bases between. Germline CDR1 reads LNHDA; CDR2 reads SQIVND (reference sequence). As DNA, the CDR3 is TGTGCCAGTAGTATAGTAGTAGCTAACTATGGCTACACCTTC. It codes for CASSIVVANYGYTF.

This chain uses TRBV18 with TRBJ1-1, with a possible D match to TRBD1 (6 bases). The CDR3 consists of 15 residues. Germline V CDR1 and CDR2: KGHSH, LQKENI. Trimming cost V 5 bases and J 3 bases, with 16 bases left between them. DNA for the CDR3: TGTGCCAGCTCATCGGCAGGGGTAAGGGACACTGAAGCTTTCTTT. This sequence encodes CASSSAGVRDTEAFF. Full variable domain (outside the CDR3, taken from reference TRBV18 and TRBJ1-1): NAGVMQNPRHLVRRRGQEARLRCSPMKGHSHVYWYRQLPEEGLKFMVYLQKENIIDESGMPKERFSAEFPKEGPSILRIQQVVRGDSAAYFCASSSAGVRDTEAFFGQGTRLTVV.

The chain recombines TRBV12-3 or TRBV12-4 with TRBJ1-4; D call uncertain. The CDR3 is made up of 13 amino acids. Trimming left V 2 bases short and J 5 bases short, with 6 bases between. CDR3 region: CASSLQENEKLFF. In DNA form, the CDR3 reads TGTGCCAGCAGTTTACAAGAGAATGAAAAACTGTTTTTT.

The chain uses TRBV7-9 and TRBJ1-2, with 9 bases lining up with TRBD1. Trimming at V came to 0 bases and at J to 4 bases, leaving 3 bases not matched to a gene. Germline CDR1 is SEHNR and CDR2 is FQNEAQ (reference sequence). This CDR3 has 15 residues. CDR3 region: CASSLAGQGSYGYTF. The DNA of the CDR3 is TGTGCCAGCAGCTTAGCGGGACAGGGAAGCTATGGCTACACCTTC. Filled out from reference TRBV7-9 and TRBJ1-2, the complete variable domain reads DTGVSQNPRHKITKRGQNVTFRCDPISEHNRLYWYRQTLGQGPEFLTYFQNEAQLEKSRLLSDRFSAERPKGSFSTLEIQRTEQGDSAMYLCASSLAGQGSYGYTFGSGTRLTVV.

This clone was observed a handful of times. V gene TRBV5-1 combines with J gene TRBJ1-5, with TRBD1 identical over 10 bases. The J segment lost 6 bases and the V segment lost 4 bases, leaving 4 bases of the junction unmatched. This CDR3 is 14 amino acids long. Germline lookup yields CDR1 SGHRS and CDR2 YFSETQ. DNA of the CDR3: TGCGCCAGCAGCCCGACAGGGGGCATTCAGCCCCAGCATTTT. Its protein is CASSPTGGIQPQHF.

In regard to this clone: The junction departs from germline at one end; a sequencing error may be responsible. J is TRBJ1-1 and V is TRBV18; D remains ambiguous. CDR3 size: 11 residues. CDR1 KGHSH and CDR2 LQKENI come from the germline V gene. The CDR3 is CASSSSTFYLF. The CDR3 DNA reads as TGTGCCAGCTCATCATCCACTTTTTACCTCTTT.

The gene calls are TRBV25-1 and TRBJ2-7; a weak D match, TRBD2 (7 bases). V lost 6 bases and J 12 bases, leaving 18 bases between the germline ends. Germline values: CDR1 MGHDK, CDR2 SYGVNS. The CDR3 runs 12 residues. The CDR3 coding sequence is TGTGCCAGCAGGATAGGGGGGGGCGCCCTGTACTTC. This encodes CASRIGGGALYF.

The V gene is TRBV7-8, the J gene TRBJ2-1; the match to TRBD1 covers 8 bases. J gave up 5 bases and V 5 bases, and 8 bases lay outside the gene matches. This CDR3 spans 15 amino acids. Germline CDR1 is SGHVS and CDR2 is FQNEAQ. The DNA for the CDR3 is TGTGCCAGCAGCCTTCAGGGGGCTTGGGACAATGAGCAGTTCTTC. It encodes CASSLQGAWDNEQFF.

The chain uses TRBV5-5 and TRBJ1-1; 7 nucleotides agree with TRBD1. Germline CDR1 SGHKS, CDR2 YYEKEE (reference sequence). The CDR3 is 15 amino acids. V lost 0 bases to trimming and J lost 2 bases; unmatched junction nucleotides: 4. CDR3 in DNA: TGTGCCAGCAGCTTGGTGGGACAGCTAAACACTGAAGCTTTCTTT. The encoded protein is CASSLVGQLNTEAFF. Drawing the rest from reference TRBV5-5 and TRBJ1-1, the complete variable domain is DAGVTQSPTHLIKTRGQQVTLRCSPISGHKSVSWYQQVLGQGPQFIFQYYEKEERGRGNFPDRFSARQFPNYSSELNVNALLLGDSALYLCASSLVGQLNTEAFFGQGTRLTVV.

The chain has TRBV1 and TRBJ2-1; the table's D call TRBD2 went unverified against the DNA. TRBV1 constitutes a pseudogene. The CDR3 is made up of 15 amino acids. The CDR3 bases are TGCACCAGCAGCCAGACTAGCGGGGGGTCTTATGAGCAGTTCTTC. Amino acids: CTSSQTSGGSYEQFF.

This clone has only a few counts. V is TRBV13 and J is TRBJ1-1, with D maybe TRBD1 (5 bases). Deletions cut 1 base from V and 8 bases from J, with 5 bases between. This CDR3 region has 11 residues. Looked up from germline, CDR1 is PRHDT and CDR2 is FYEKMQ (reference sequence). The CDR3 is CASSLAGEAFF. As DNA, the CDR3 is TGTGCCAGCAGCTTAGCAGGGGAAGCTTTCTTT.